This T cell receptor (beta chain) was identified in a study of blood T cell repertoires in COVID-19. Deletions cut 6 bases from V and 5 bases from J, with 14 bases between. The CDR3 has 12 residues. Germline lookup yields CDR1 SQVTM and CDR2 ANQGSEA. Data came from immunoSEQ multiplex PCR; TCRdb stores just in-frame clones and leaves some out. This table holds roughly 120,000 clones, 75% to 90% found once. The chain employs TRBV29-1 and TRBJ2-7, with D perhaps matching TRBD2 (5 bases). Input material: peripheral blood. The sequence was obtained from a man aged 65-85 years with acute or convalescent COVID-19. CDR3 in DNA: TGCAGCGTAAGGCCTAGCCCCAACGAGCAGTACTTC. Translating it yields CSVRPSPNEQYF.